This T cell receptor (beta chain) derives from a study of regulatory T cells in long-lasting Graves disease. This clonotype appeared a few times. Time point of the sample: persistent/refractory GD, antithyroid drugs over 5 years with positive TRAb. RNA isolated from PBMCs was used to make the TCR library. V shed 8 bases, J shed 6 bases, and the junction held 9 bases outside the gene matches. Germline CDR1 and CDR2: LNHDA and SQIVND (reference sequence). The CDR3 is 14 amino acids. Libraries of TCR beta came from iRepertoire HTBI primers plus Arm-PCR of CDR3 regions. TCRdb re-analysed the multiplex PCR reads in MiXCR, keeping a single row per CDR3 protein. The data show more than 650,000 distinct CDR3 sequences, 25% to 35% seen once.

The chain couples TRBV19 to TRBJ1-1; 10 bases agree with TRBD1. This clonotype was sampled from a female donor with Graves disease. Sequenced here: peripheral blood mononuclear cells (PBMCs), sampled when the disease was refractory, from a patient treated with antithyroid drugs. The DNA of the CDR3 is TGTGCCAGTTCCTCGGGACAGGGGATGTCTGAAGCTTTCTTT. Translation gives CASSSGQGMSEAFF.